This TCR beta chain comes out of a study of blood T cells in healthy people across ages (dated by TCRdb to between 2015 and 2016). Background on the whole study: In model experiments, template switching captured about one uniquely barcoded TCR beta cDNA molecule for every two T cells. To track age-related changes in TCR beta repertoire diversity, the study relied on deep sequencing normalized with unique cDNA molecular identifiers. To avoid experimental bias, donors of different ages were randomly spread across the sequencing lanes. Using the same blood draw, the study looked at two additional independent replicas of 1 million unique cDNA reads for two donors, one aged 18 to 30 and the other aged 80 or older. Donors were grouped into four age groups: young (average 16 years), middle-aged (less than 40), aged (around 56) and long-lived (just over 80). Results the study describes overall, beyond this receptor: Since profiling was done on bulk unsorted PBMCs, naive and antigen-experienced compartments could not be conclusively compared. Because donor CMV infection status was unknown, age-related changes in expanded clonotypes were potentially confounded. As age increased, observed TCR beta diversity per million T cells dropped in a roughly linear way, and a significant reduction was already evident by age 40. Compared with the aged group, the long-lived group had more naive CD4+ T cells, fewer expanded clones and increased TCR diversity, a pattern suggesting age selection. Observed TCR beta diversity correlated strongly with the percentage of naive T cells measured by flow cytometry. Estimates of total diversity based on one million sequenced T cells were considered lower bounds and underestimates.

For CDR1 and CDR2, the germline V gene lists MNHNS and SASEGT. The CDR3 spans 16 residues, from the cysteine through the phenylalanine. Only CDR3 DNA is held: 48 bases, read in frame from base 1. Systemically healthy Caucasian individuals from Russia, 35 to 50 in total and aged about 6 to 95 years, were included as donors. Ten milliliters of peripheral blood were collected from each donor into EDTA-treated Vacutainer tubes. PBMCs were isolated by Ficoll-Paque density-gradient centrifugation, with at least 6.5 million obtained per sample. Trizol reagent was used to extract total RNA from PBMCs, with at least 5.5 micrograms per sample. For every donor, an aliquot of PBMCs went through flow cytometry to measure the percentages of naive CD45RAhigh/CD27high T cells. To note about this clonotype: Its antigen has not been determined. A much more abundant neighbour one base away suggests this may be a read error.

Libraries were built with 5' RACE. The sample was run on an Illumina HiSeq 2500. A second PCR of 7 to 11 cycles was run with a J-beta primer mix and a sample-barcoded 5' primer. A unique molecular identifier was introduced onto each TCR beta cDNA molecule by a template-switch 5' adaptor carrying 12 random nucleotides. Each sample yielded at least 2.5 million CDR3-containing paired-end reads. All of the RNA was converted into first-strand cDNA using the Mint cDNA synthesis kit, with a TRBC-specific oligonucleotide serving as the primer. After uracil-DNA glycosylase treatment, a first 18-cycle PCR used universal primers M1SS and BC2_uni_R on all cDNA. The study's own analysis went as follows. For normalization, 1 million high-quality reads were randomly selected from each sample, with every read carrying a distinct molecular identifier. Instead of being binned into consensus sequences, reads that shared molecular identifiers were thrown out. MiTCR, set to a Q25 quality threshold and the strictest error-elimination algorithm, was used for CDR3 identification, clonotype clustering and error correction. Lower-bound total TCR beta diversity was estimated with a nonparametric unseen species model using Euler transformation. TCRdb handled the public reads itself, with Q25 trimming in fastp and clone calling in MiXCR, and kept productive beta chains. Records with the same CDR3 protein are collapsed into one entry carrying the most frequent genes and DNA. The V and J calls and clone size come from TCRdb's table, not from the authors' own analysis. A total of 700,000 or so distinct CDR3 sequences appear in this sample, about a fifth of them only once. Around a fifth of the sample lies in the top ten.

This receptor was obtained from a man in his 70s in good health. Sequencing input: blood. Rearrangement joined TRBV6-1 to TRBJ1-6, with a tentative D gene TRBD1 over 5 matching bases. The DNA sequence is as follows: TGTGCCAGCAGTGAAGGAAGCGACAGATCCAATTCACCCCCCCACTTT. Protein translation: CASSEGSDRSNSPPHF.